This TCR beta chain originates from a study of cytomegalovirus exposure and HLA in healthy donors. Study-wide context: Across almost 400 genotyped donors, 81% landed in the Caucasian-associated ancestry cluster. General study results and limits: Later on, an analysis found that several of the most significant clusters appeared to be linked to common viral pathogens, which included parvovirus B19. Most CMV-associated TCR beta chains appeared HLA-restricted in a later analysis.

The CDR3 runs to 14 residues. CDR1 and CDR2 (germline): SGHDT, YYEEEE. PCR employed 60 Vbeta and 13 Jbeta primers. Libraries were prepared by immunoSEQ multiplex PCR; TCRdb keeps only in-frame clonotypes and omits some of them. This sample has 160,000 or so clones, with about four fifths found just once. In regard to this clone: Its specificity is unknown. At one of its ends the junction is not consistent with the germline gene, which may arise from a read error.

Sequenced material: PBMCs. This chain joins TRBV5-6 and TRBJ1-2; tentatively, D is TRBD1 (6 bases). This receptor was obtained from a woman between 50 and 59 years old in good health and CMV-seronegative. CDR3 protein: CASTLGGPTSGYTF. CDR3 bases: TGTGCCAGCACCTTGGGGGGGCCAACCAGCGGCTACACCTTC.